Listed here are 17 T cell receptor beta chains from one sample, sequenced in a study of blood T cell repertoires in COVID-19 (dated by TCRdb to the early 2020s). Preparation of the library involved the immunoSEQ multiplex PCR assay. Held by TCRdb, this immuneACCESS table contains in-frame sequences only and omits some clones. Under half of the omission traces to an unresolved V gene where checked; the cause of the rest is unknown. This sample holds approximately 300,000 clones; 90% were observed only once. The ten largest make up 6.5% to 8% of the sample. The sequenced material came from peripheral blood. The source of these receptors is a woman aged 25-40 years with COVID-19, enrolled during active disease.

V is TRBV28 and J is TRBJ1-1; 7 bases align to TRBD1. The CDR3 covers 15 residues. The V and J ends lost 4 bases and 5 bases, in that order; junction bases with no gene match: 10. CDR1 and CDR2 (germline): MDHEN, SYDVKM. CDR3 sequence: CASSSDGTARTEAFF. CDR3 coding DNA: TGTGCCAGCAGTTCCGACGGGACAGCGAGGACTGAAGCTTTCTTT.

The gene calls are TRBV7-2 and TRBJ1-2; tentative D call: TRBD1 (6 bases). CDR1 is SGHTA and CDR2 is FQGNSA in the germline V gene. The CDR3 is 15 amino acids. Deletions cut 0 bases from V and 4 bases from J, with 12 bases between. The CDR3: CASSLANRVAYGYTF. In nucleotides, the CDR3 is TGTGCCAGCAGCTTAGCGAACAGGGTAGCCTATGGCTACACCTTC.

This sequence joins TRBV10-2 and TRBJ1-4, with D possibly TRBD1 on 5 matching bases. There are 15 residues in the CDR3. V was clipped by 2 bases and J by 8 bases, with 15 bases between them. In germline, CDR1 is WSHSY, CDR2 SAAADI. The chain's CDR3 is CASSEGSSPGEKLFF. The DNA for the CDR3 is TGCGCCAGCAGTGAGGGTTCCTCACCAGGGGAAAAACTGTTTTTT.

The CDR3 reads CASSLVGGSLSYTF. In DNA, the CDR3 is TGTGCCAGCAGTTTAGTAGGCGGCAGCCTTAGCTACACCTTC. The genes are TRBV28 and TRBJ1-2; D gene uncertain. Deletions cut 2 bases from V and 9 bases from J, with 16 bases between. The CDR3 extends over 14 amino acids. Germline V CDR1 and CDR2: MDHEN, SYDVKM.

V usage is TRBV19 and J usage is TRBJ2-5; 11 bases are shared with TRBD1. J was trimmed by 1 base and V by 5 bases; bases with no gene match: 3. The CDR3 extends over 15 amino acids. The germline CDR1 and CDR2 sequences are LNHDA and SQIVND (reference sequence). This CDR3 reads CASSGTGGIQETQYF. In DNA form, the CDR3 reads TGTGCCAGTAGTGGGACAGGGGGTATCCAAGAGACCCAGTACTTC. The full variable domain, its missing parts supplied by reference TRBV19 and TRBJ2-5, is DGGITQSPKYLFRKEGQNVTLSCEQNLNHDAMYWYRQDPGQGLRLIYYSQIVNDFQKGDIAEGYSVSREKKESFPLTVTSAQKNPTAFYLCASSGTGGIQETQYFGPGTRLLVL.

The CDR3 nucleotides read TGTGCCAGCAGTGGGGGGGTTAATTCACCCCTCCACTTT. Its protein is CASSGGVNSPLHF. The rearrangement uses TRBV27 and TRBJ1-6, with D possibly being TRBD1 (5 bases). V was pared by 5 bases and J by 6 bases, with 8 bases between. Germline values: CDR1 MNHEY, CDR2 SMNVEV (reference sequence). The CDR3 has 13 amino acids.

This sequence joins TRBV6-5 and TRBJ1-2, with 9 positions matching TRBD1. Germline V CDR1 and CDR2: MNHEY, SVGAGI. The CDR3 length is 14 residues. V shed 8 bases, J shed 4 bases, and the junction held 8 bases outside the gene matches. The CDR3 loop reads CASGGQGYGYGYTF. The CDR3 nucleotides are TGTGCCAGCGGGGGACAGGGTTACGGCTATGGCTACACCTTC.

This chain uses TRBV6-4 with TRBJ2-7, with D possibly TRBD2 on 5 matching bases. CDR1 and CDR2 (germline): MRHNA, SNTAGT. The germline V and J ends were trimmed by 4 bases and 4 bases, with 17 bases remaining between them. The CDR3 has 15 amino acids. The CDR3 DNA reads TGTGCCAGCAGTGTTTCGGGGAGCTCCTCTTACGAGCAGTACTTC. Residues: CASSVSGSSSYEQYF.

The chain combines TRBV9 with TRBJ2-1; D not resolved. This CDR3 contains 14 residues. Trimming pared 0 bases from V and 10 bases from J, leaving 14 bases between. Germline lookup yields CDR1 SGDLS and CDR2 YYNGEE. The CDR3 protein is CASSVDVSWSEQFF. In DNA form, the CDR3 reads TGTGCCAGCAGCGTAGACGTTAGTTGGTCCGAGCAGTTCTTC.

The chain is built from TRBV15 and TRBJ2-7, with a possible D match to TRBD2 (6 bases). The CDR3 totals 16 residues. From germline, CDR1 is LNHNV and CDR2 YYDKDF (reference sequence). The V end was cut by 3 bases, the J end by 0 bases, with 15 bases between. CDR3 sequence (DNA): TGTGCCACCAGCAGGGGGGGAGGAGAGAGCTCCTACGAGCAGTACTTC. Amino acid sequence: CATSRGGGESSYEQYF.

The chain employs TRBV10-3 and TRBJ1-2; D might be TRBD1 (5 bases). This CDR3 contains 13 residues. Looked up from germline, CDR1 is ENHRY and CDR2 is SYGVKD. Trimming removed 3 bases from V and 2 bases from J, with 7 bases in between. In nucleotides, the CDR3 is TGTGCCATCAGTGAAAAGGGGAACTATGGCTACACCTTC. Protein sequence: CAISEKGNYGYTF.

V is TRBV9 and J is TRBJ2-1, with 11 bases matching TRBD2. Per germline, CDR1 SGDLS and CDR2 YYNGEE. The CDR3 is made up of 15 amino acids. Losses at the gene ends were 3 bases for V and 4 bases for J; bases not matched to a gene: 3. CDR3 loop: CASSATSGAYNEQFF. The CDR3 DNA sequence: TGTGCCAGCAGCGCGACTAGCGGGGCTTACAATGAGCAGTTCTTC.

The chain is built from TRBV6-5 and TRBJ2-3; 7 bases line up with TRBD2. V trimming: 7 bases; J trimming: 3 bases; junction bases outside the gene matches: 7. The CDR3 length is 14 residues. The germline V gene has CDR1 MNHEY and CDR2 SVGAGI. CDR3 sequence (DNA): TGTGCCAGCACCGACTCGGGGGGAACAGATACGCAGTATTTT. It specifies CASTDSGGTDTQYF.

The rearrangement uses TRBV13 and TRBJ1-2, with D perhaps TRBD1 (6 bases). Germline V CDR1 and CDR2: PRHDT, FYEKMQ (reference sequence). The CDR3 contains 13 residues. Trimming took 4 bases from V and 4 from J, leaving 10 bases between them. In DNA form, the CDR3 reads TGTGCCAGCAGCTCCCGGGACATCTATGGCTACACCTTC. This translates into CASSSRDIYGYTF.

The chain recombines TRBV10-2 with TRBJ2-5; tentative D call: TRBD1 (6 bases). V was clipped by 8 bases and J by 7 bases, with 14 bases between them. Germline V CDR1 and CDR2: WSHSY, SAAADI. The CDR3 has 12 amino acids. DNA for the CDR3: TGCGCCAGCCTGGGGGCAGAAGCGACCCAGTACTTC. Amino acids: CASLGAEATQYF.

CDR3 loop: CASRTLGLATSNTGELFF. The CDR3 nucleotides read TGTGCCAGCCGTACCCTGGGACTAGCGACATCGAACACCGGGGAGCTGTTTTTT. The chain links TRBV2 to TRBJ2-2, with 10 nucleotides matching TRBD2. V lost 8 bases, J lost 0 bases, and 12 bases stayed unmatched. Germline V gene lookup returns CDR1 SNHLY and CDR2 FYNNEI. The length of the CDR3 is 18 residues.

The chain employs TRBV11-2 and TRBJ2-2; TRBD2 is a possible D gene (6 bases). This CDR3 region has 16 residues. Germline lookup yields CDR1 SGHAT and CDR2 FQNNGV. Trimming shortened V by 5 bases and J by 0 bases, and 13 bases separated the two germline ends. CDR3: CASSPLGGANTGELFF. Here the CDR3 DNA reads TGTGCCAGCAGCCCCCTGGGCGGGGCGAACACCGGGGAGCTGTTTTTT.